The clone carrying this TCR beta chain has a handful of counts. The CDR3 is made up of 14 amino acids. Germline V gene lookup returns CDR1 DFQATT and CDR2 SNEGSKA (reference sequence). V gave up 1 base and J gave up 2 bases, with 12 bases separating them. The library came from three nested PCR rounds adapted from ARM-PCR protocols. TCRdb recomputed calls from the multiplex PCR reads with MiXCR, one row per CDR3 protein. Here the sample spans just over 200,000 distinct CDR3 sequences, 71% being singletons. This sample's RNA came from whole unsorted tissue. This sample was included in a study of tumor and adjacent non-tumor tissue in lung cancer.

The sample consisted of lung tumor tissue. This chain connects TRBV20-1 to TRBJ2-7, with D perhaps TRBD1 or TRBD2 (5 bases each). The source of this sequence is a man in his 60s with non-small cell lung cancer. CDR3 protein: CSARVGTRTYEQYF. CDR3 DNA: TGCAGTGCTAGAGTTGGGACCAGGACCTACGAGCAGTACTTC.